This T cell receptor beta chain is drawn from a study of cytomegalovirus exposure and HLA in healthy donors. Study findings and constraints: TCR beta chains numbering approximately 150 were designated cytomegalovirus-associated. The classifier was said to identify cytomegalovirus status with high specificity and sensitivity.

A multiplex PCR was run with 60 Vbeta primers and 13 Jbeta primers. Clones were sequenced by immunoSEQ multiplex PCR, and TCRdb holds only the in-frame ones, with some missing. Here the sample spans around 190,000 clones, roughly four fifths being singletons. About this clone: Its specificity is unknown.

The sample was PBMCs. This TCR was sampled from a man aged 25 to 40 in good health and CMV-seronegative.

For the CDR3, the DNA is TGTGCCAGCAGTGGACTGGGAAACACCATATATTTT. Its protein is CASSGLGNTIYF. The gene calls are TRBV6-1 and TRBJ1-3; no clear D gene. Germline-derived CDR1 and CDR2 are MNHNS and SASEGT. The CDR3 sequence is 12 residues long. The V gene lost 4 bases and the J gene lost 4 bases, with 5 bases spanning the gap.